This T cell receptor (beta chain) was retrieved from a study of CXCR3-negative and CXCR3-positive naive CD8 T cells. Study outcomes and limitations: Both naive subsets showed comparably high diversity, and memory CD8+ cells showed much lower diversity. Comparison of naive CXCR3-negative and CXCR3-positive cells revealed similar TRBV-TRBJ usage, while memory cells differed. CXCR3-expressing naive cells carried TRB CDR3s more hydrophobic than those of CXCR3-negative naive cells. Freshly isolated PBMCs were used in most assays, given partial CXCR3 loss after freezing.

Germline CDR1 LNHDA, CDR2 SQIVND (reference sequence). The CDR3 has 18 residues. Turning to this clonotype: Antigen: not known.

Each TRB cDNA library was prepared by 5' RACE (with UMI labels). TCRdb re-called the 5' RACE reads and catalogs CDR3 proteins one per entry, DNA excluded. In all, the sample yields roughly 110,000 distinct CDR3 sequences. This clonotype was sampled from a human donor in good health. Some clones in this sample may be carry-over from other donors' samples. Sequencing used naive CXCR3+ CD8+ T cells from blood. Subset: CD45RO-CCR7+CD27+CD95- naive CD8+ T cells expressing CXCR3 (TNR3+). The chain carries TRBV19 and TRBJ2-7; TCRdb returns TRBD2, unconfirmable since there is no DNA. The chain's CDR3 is CASSLYGLAGGPGYEQYF.